The T cell receptor (beta chain) under discussion was sequenced for a study of low-dose radiotherapy and immunotherapy resistance in tumors. The CDR3 runs to 16 residues. Trimming cost V 0 bases and J 6 bases; bases outside gene matches: 4. Germline V gene sequence: CDR1 SGHNT, CDR2 YYREEE (reference sequence). The table lists this clonotype with many counts. Indicated time point: before trial treatment. Primers targeting TRAV and TRBV primed first-strand cDNA, covering alpha and beta chains. Over approximately 20 PCR cycles, TCRs were amplified from a constant-region primer and V-primer adapter. TCRdb passed the reads through MiXCR, listing each CDR3 protein once. The sample includes more than 70,000 distinct CDR3 sequences, around 31% seen only once; the top ten take 8.5% to 14%.

The V and J genes are TRBV5-4 and TRBJ2-3; 13 positions match TRBD2. Sample: PBMCs, taken before treatment. The sequence was collected from a female donor with ovarian cancer. CDR3 sequence: CASSLVRLAGGDTQYF. In DNA form, the CDR3 reads TGTGCCAGCAGCTTGGTTCGACTAGCGGGAGGTGATACGCAGTATTTT.